This TCR beta chain was recovered during a study of blood T cell repertoires in COVID-19. Study as a whole: COVID-19 samples, acute and convalescent, were from the United States, Italy and Spain. Sample material is recorded as cDNA or gDNA derived from T cells, B-cell-depleted T cells, or PBMCs.

Study processing details: Nucleated cell number was recorded as an estimate derived from reference gene primer amplification. Method: immunoSEQ multiplex PCR; TCRdb's copy keeps in-frame clones and lacks some. That table supplies the V and J calls and clone size; D and trimming were determined from the DNA. The repertoire has 300,000 to 400,000 clones, more than 75% of them found once; the top ten carry under 5%. The receptor was isolated from a woman aged 50 to 65 with active or convalescent COVID-19. What was sequenced was peripheral blood.

The CDR3 is CASSPNRGVGTEAFF. The CDR3 DNA sequence: TGTGCCAGCAGCCCAAACAGGGGGGTTGGGACTGAAGCTTTCTTT. V gene TRBV7-6 combines with J gene TRBJ1-1, with 8 bases identical to TRBD1. The germline CDR1 and CDR2 sequences are SGHVS and FNYEAQ. With 5 bases clipped from V and 5 bases from J, the junction kept 10 bases outside the gene matches. The CDR3 has 15 amino acids.